The 27 T cell receptor beta chains below were found in one sample sequenced in a study of identifying expanded T cells in peripheral blood. Clones were read by immunoSEQ multiplex PCR, and TCRdb kept only the in-frame ones, dropping some. The sample has about 110,000 clones; 88% are singletons. The source material was blood. These receptors originate from a person aged 18 to 70 in good health.

The chain carries TRBV10-1 and TRBJ1-5, with D unresolved. The germline gives CDR1 WNHNN, CDR2 SYGVQD (reference sequence). The CDR3 length is 13 residues. V dropped 11 bases and J dropped 0 bases, with 11 bases sitting between them. CDR3 sequence reads: CARQDTSNQPQHF. The CDR3 nucleotides read TGCGCCCGCCAAGACACTAGCAATCAGCCCCAGCATTTT.

The V call is TRBV5-4, the J call TRBJ2-1; D unresolved. This CDR3 region has 12 residues. The germline V and J ends were trimmed by 2 bases and 7 bases, with 7 bases remaining between them. Looked up from germline, CDR1 is SGHNT and CDR2 is YYREEE (reference sequence). The CDR3 DNA is TGTGCCAGCAGCTTAGGTGAGAATGAGCAGTTCTTC. It yields the protein CASSLGENEQFF.

J is TRBJ1-1 and V is TRBV10-3; 8 nucleotides line up with TRBD1. The CDR3 extends over 13 amino acids. CDR1 is ENHRY, CDR2 SYGVKD, per germline. Losses at the gene ends were 10 bases for V and 10 bases for J; bases not matched to a gene: 14. The DNA of the CDR3 is TGTGCCAGCCGAGAATCGACAGGGGATGTAGCTTTCTTT. Its translation is CASRESTGDVAFF.

A remark on this clone: The sample carries other DNA sequences with the same CDR3. The rearrangement links TRBV18 to TRBJ1-2, with a weak D call TRBD1 (5 bases). The germline gives CDR1 KGHSH, CDR2 LQKENI. V shed 2 bases and J shed 0 bases, with 10 bases lying between them. The CDR3 contains 15 residues. The DNA for the CDR3 is TGTGCCAGCTCACCAGAGACAGCTACTAACTATGGCTACACCTTC. This sequence encodes CASSPETATNYGYTF.

The genes are TRBV13 and TRBJ1-4, with 8 bases identical to TRBD1. Germline CDR1 PRHDT, CDR2 FYEKMQ (reference sequence). The CDR3 is made up of 17 amino acids. V lost 8 bases and J lost 3; bases outside the gene matches: 14. The DNA for the CDR3 is TGTGCCAGCGGACGAACAGGGGGTTTTGGGGCTAATGAAAAACTGTTTTTT. Its protein is CASGRTGGFGANEKLFF.

The rearrangement links TRBV6-1 to TRBJ1-5; TRBD1 agrees at 8 bases. The CDR3 sequence is 20 residues long. Trimming removed 0 bases from V and 2 bases from J; junction bases left unmatched: 15. Germline V lookup: CDR1 MNHNS, CDR2 SASEGT. The CDR3, as DNA: TGTGCCAGCAGTGAAGCGCTTCGTCTAGGGACAGGATTGGGCAATCAGCCCCAGCATTTT. Its translation is CASSEALRLGTGLGNQPQHF.

The chain joins TRBV10-3 to TRBJ1-3; TRBD1 is a possible D gene (6 bases). Trimming pared 8 bases from V and 8 bases from J, leaving 25 bases between. Germline-derived CDR1 and CDR2 are ENHRY and SYGVKD. CDR3 size: 16 residues. The CDR3 loop reads CAIGPPEDSLRDTIYF. CDR3 nucleotide sequence: TGTGCCATCGGTCCACCAGAGGACAGTCTTCGCGACACCATATATTTT.

J is TRBJ1-3 and V is TRBV7-9; TRBD1 aligns across 8 bases. The CDR3 length is 13 residues. Germline V lookup: CDR1 SEHNR, CDR2 FQNEAQ (reference sequence). V lost 5 bases to trimming and J lost 8 bases; unmatched junction nucleotides: 5. The chain's CDR3 is CASSPGQGDTIYF. The CDR3 nucleotides read TGTGCCAGCAGCCCAGGACAGGGAGACACCATATATTTT. The variable domain in full, with the rest retrieved from reference TRBV7-9 and TRBJ1-3, is DTGVSQNPRHKITKRGQNVTFRCDPISEHNRLYWYRQTLGQGPEFLTYFQNEAQLEKSRLLSDRFSAERPKGSFSTLEIQRTEQGDSAMYLCASSPGQGDTIYFGEGSWLTVV.

The chain uses TRBV18 and TRBJ2-1; D call uncertain. Germline CDR1 reads KGHSH; CDR2 reads LQKENI. Trimming removed 2 bases from V and 6 bases from J, with 17 bases in between. This CDR3 spans 16 amino acids. The CDR3 is CASSPSADGNANEQFF. The CDR3 DNA reads as TGTGCCAGCTCACCATCTGCGGACGGAAACGCCAATGAGCAGTTCTTC.

The chain links TRBV27 to TRBJ2-1; 8 bases match TRBD1. The V gene end was trimmed by 6 bases and the J gene end by 8 bases; junction bases not matched to a gene: 12. The CDR3 spans 15 residues. Germline V gives CDR1 MNHEY, CDR2 SMNVEV (reference sequence). In DNA, the CDR3 is TGTGCCAGCAGCCCCCGGGACAGGATACCGTATGAGCAGTTCTTC. It codes for CASSPRDRIPYEQFF.

There are a few counts of this clone. This chain joins TRBV10-3 and TRBJ1-2; 8 positions agree with TRBD1. The germline CDR1 and CDR2 sequences are ENHRY and SYGVKD. J lost 6 bases, V lost 10 bases, and 13 bases had no gene match. The CDR3 loop spans 14 amino acids. The CDR3, as DNA: TGTGCCAGCACGGGGGCAGGGGGCGAGGATGGCTACACCTTC. It is translated as CASTGAGGEDGYTF.

The rearrangement uses TRBV25-1 and TRBJ1-6; 7 bases align to TRBD1. The CDR3 has 16 residues. Germline assignment: CDR1 MGHDK and CDR2 SYGVNS. The trim removed 2 bases at V and 8 bases at J, leaving 9 bases unmatched. CDR3 nucleotides: TGTGCCAGCAGTGAAAGTAGCGTGACAGGGCATTCACCCCTCCACTTT. Translating it yields CASSESSVTGHSPLHF.

The rearrangement links TRBV2 to TRBJ2-3, with 7 bases identical to TRBD1. In germline, CDR1 is SNHLY, CDR2 FYNNEI. Germline trimming cut 3 bases from V and 0 bases from J; bases unmatched to any gene: 6. The CDR3 sequence is 16 residues long. CDR3 amino acids: CASSDPTGRSTDTQYF. CDR3 bases: TGTGCCAGCAGTGACCCGACAGGGCGGAGCACAGATACGCAGTATTTT.

The J gene is TRBJ1-2, the V gene TRBV25-1, with D uncertain. Per germline, CDR1 MGHDK and CDR2 SYGVNS. Trimming pared 0 bases from V and 8 bases from J, leaving 10 bases between. CDR3 size: 13 residues. For the CDR3, the DNA is TGTGCCAGCAGTGAATACGGTTCGGGAGGCTACACCTTC. This encodes CASSEYGSGGYTF.

The chain carries TRBV7-9 and TRBJ1-4; 9 positions agree with TRBD1. The germline gives CDR1 SEHNR, CDR2 FQNEAQ (reference sequence). Germline trimming cut 4 bases from V and 11 bases from J; bases unmatched to any gene: 11. The CDR3 length is 15 residues. CDR3 coding DNA: TGTGCCAGCAGCTACGCCGGGACAGGGAGGCAGAAACTGTTTTTT. It yields the protein CASSYAGTGRQKLFF.

This chain links TRBV27 with TRBJ1-2; possible D gene TRBD1, 6 bases. With 5 bases removed from V and 4 bases from J, the gap between germline ends came to 11 bases. Germline V gene data show CDR1 as MNHEY and CDR2 as SMNVEV (reference sequence). The CDR3 runs 13 residues. Here the CDR3 reads CASSEQGSYGYTF. The CDR3 DNA reads TGTGCCAGCAGTGAACAGGGTAGCTATGGCTACACCTTC.

This clone was found once. The rearrangement uses TRBV27 and TRBJ2-2; 10 bases are shared with TRBD1. In germline, CDR1 is MNHEY, CDR2 SMNVEV (reference sequence). After removal of 5 bases from V and 5 bases from J, the junction contained 5 bases not matched to a gene. This CDR3 contains 15 residues. CDR3 coding DNA: TGTGCCAGCAGTGCCCGACAGGGGGCGACCGGGGAGCTGTTTTTT. Residues: CASSARQGATGELFF.

V gene TRBV27 combines with J gene TRBJ1-2; TRBD1 aligns across 7 bases. The germline V gene encodes CDR1 MNHEY and CDR2 SMNVEV (reference sequence). This CDR3 comprises 12 residues. V shed 6 bases, J shed 4 bases, and the junction held 2 bases outside the gene matches. Written as DNA, the CDR3 is TGTGCCAGCAGAACAGGGGTCTATGGCTACACCTTC. Encoded protein: CASRTGVYGYTF.

This sequence joins TRBV7-9 and TRBJ1-5; D remains unclear. Trimming took 2 bases from V and 1 from J, leaving 6 bases between them. The CDR3 is 14 residues long. Germline CDR1 reads SEHNR; CDR2 reads FQNEAQ (reference sequence). DNA for the CDR3: TGTGCCAGCAGCTTAAGTGCCAGCAATCAGCCCCAGCATTTT. As protein: CASSLSASNQPQHF.

V and J are TRBV28 and TRBJ1-1; D is perhaps TRBD1 (5 bases). Germline assignment: CDR1 MDHEN and CDR2 SYDVKM. V was shortened by 3 bases and J by 0 bases, with 8 bases between the two germline ends. The CDR3 runs 14 residues. The CDR3 DNA is TGTGCCAGCAGTTTGGTAGGGGTGAACACTGAAGCTTTCTTT. Its protein product is CASSLVGVNTEAFF.

Written as DNA, the CDR3 is TGTGCCAGCGCCACCGGCAATCAGCCCCAGCATTTT. It yields the protein CASATGNQPQHF. This chain uses TRBV6-5 with TRBJ1-5; D gene unclear. Germline loops: CDR1 MNHEY, CDR2 SVGAGI. CDR3 length equals 12 residues. The germline V and J ends were trimmed by 8 bases and 2 bases, with 7 bases remaining between them.

The chain uses TRBV7-2 and TRBJ1-1; D may be TRBD1 (6 bases). The ends were cut back, 2 bases at V and 4 bases at J, with 11 bases in the middle. The CDR3 loop spans 14 amino acids. The germline gives CDR1 SGHTA, CDR2 FQGNSA. As DNA, the CDR3 is TGTGCCAGCAGCTTACTCCGAGGGGGCACTGAAGCTTTCTTT. Amino acid sequence: CASSLLRGGTEAFF.

The V and J genes are TRBV5-1 and TRBJ2-7, with 9 bases identical to TRBD2. The CDR3 covers 16 residues. Germline V lookup: CDR1 SGHRS, CDR2 YFSETQ. V was clipped by 2 bases and J by 0 bases; unmatched bases: 6. The CDR3 nucleotides are TGCGCCAGCAGCTTACTAGGCGGGGGGGACTCCTACGAGCAGTACTTC. It yields the protein CASSLLGGGDSYEQYF.

The J gene is TRBJ2-7, the V gene TRBV29-1; 8 bases map to TRBD1. Germline V lookup: CDR1 SQVTM, CDR2 ANQGSEA. There are 13 residues in the CDR3. V was pared by 5 bases and J by 5 bases, with 8 bases of the junction left unmatched. CDR3 sequence reads: CSVSTGEYDEQYF. The DNA of the CDR3 is TGCAGCGTTTCGACAGGGGAGTACGACGAGCAGTACTTC.

The chain employs TRBV2 and TRBJ1-4, with D unresolved. The CDR3 runs 13 residues. The germline gives CDR1 SNHLY, CDR2 FYNNEI. Trimming removed 6 bases at V and 3 bases at J, with 8 bases between. For the CDR3, the DNA is TGTGCCAGCAGCGCAGAATCTAATGAAAAACTGTTTTTT. Protein sequence: CASSAESNEKLFF.

The CDR3 DNA follows: TGTGCCTGGTCGTCCGAGGGAAACACCATATATTTT. As protein: CAWSSEGNTIYF. The gene calls are TRBV30 and TRBJ1-3; D gene ambiguous. Germline CDR1 GTSNPN, CDR2 SVGIG (reference sequence). V was shortened by 5 bases and J by 4 bases, with 9 bases between the two germline ends. This CDR3 has 12 residues.

As to this clone: At one of its ends the junction is not consistent with the germline gene, which may arise from a read error. The chain carries TRBV28 and TRBJ1-3, with D possibly being TRBD1 (6 bases). The CDR3 extends over 15 amino acids. Germline V gene lookup returns CDR1 MDHEN and CDR2 SYDVKM. For the CDR3, the DNA is TGTGCCAGCAGTATATGGGACACTTCTGGAAACACCATATATTTT. Translating it yields CASSIWDTSGNTIYF.